One and the same sample provided the 9 T cell receptor beta chains below, sequenced in a study of CD8 T cells in Susac syndrome (dated by TCRdb to about 2019). The library was generated by the immunoSEQ multiplex PCR assay. RNA was extracted with the RNeasy kit and about 0.45 to 1 ug was reverse transcribed using random hexamers. TCRdb trimmed the raw reads at Q25, called clones with MiXCR and kept productive beta chains. Here each entry gathers all rows of one CDR3 protein and keeps the most common genes and DNA. The sample data list more than 95,000 distinct CDR3 sequences, and 90% to 95% of these were observed just once. The top ten hold roughly 0.087% of the sample. Sequenced input: CD4+ T cells from PBMCs. The source is a human donor in good health.

J is TRBJ2-1 and V is TRBV6-2 or TRBV6-3, with a tentative D call TRBD2 (6 bases). This CDR3 comprises 12 residues. Germline assignment: CDR1 MNHEY and CDR2 SVGEGT. V dropped 2 bases and J dropped 15 bases, with 14 bases sitting between them. The CDR3 protein is CASSYGGGTPFF. DNA of the CDR3: TGTGCCAGCAGTTACGGAGGTGGGACTCCGTTCTTC.

The rearrangement uses TRBV7-9 and TRBJ1-2; D gene ambiguous. V was cut by 3 bases and J by 7 bases, with 15 bases left in between. This CDR3 is built from 14 residues. Looked up from germline, CDR1 is SEHNR and CDR2 is FQNEAQ (reference sequence). The DNA for the CDR3 is TGTGCCAGCAGCTTGGTACTCGATTCGGGTGGCTACACCTTC. It specifies CASSLVLDSGGYTF.

The CDR3 nucleotides are TGTGCCAGCACTGGACTAGCGTCCGGGGAGCTGTTTTTT. Its protein is CASTGLASGELFF. The V gene is TRBV2, the J gene TRBJ2-2; 9 nucleotides match TRBD2. Unmatched junction bases numbered 3, after V lost 7 bases and J lost 6 bases. The CDR3 is 13 amino acids. Germline V gene data show CDR1 as SNHLY and CDR2 as FYNNEI.

This chain joins TRBV20-1 and TRBJ1-1, with 8 bases matching TRBD1. Per germline, CDR1 DFQATT and CDR2 SNEGSKA (reference sequence). V lost 1 base and J lost 5; bases outside the gene matches: 6. The CDR3 consists of 14 residues. In DNA form, the CDR3 reads TGCAGTGCTAGAGGTTTCAGGGGGCGTACTGAAGCTTTCTTT. It yields the protein CSARGFRGRTEAFF.

This chain connects TRBV7-2 to TRBJ1-1; tentatively, D is TRBD1 (5 bases). Trimming stripped 4 bases from V and 11 bases from J, with 20 bases between. The CDR3 has 14 amino acids. Germline V CDR1 and CDR2: SGHTA, FQGNSA. The CDR3 sequence: CASSSTGVGLGAFF. In DNA form, the CDR3 reads TGTGCCAGCAGCTCCACAGGCGTTGGATTGGGCGCTTTCTTT.

The genes are TRBV18 and TRBJ2-1, with a weak D call TRBD2 (6 bases). With 6 bases removed from V and 9 bases from J, the gap between germline ends came to 9 bases. Germline CDR1 reads KGHSH; CDR2 reads LQKENI. CDR3 length: 11 amino acids. The CDR3 DNA reads as TGTGCCAGCTCCCCCGGGGGTGAGCAGTTCTTC. It specifies CASSPGGEQFF.

The rearrangement links TRBV6-6 to TRBJ2-7; 7 nucleotides align to TRBD2. Losses at the gene ends were 2 bases for V and 7 bases for J; bases not matched to a gene: 5. The germline V gene encodes CDR1 MNHNY and CDR2 SVGAGI (reference sequence). This CDR3 spans 13 amino acids. The chain's CDR3 is CASSYGGVYEQYF. Written as DNA, the CDR3 is TGTGCCAGCAGTTACGGGGGGGTCTATGAGCAGTACTTC.

V and J are TRBV3-1 and TRBJ2-7; D is unclear. The CDR3 covers 12 residues. Trimming took 6 bases from V and 5 from J, leaving 11 bases between them. Germline V CDR1 and CDR2: LGHDT, YNNKEL (reference sequence). CDR3 sequence: CASRRNGNEQYF. CDR3 sequence (DNA): TGTGCCAGCAGGAGAAACGGAAACGAGCAGTACTTC.

This chain joins TRBV5-1 and TRBJ2-1; TRBD2 agrees at 10 bases. V shed 2 bases, J shed 1 base, and the junction held 3 bases outside the gene matches. The CDR3 contains 16 residues. The germline V gene encodes CDR1 SGHRS and CDR2 YFSETQ. The chain's CDR3 is CASSFQGLASYNEQFF. CDR3 coding DNA: TGCGCCAGCAGCTTTCAGGGACTAGCGTCCTACAATGAGCAGTTCTTC.